The rows below give T cell receptor beta chains drawn from one sample of a study of beta chain features in type 1 diabetes. This table comes from immunoSEQ multiplex PCR, and its TCRdb copy is limited to in-frame clones, with some not included. The sample has about 150,000 clones, over 6% seen once; the top ten hold under 0.6%. The sequenced sample was central memory CD4+ T cells from blood. Every receptor here comes from a man between 18 and 29 years old with type 1 diabetes. The CDR3 runs from the conserved cysteine through the conserved F or W. D genes are given only for firm matches.

>TRBJ2-7|TRBV28|TRBD1
CASSPGDRGRGEQYF
>TRBJ1-4|TRBV19|-
CASTSRTVREKLFF
>TRBJ1-3|TRBV4-3|-
CASSQDMRRNTIYF
>TRBJ2-7|TRBV9|TRBD2
CASSVGSGRSSEQYF
>TRBJ2-3|TRBV30|-
CAWRRPGTRGTDTQYF
>TRBJ1-5|TRBV19|TRBD1
CASSPSRGQAKIEYSNQPQHF
>TRBJ2-3|TRBV30|-
CAWSTWADSTDTQYF
>TRBJ2-5|TRBV10-1|TRBD1
CASSEGTGKETQYF
>-|TRBV7-2|-
CASSLVSTYEQYF
>TRBJ2-3|TRBV5-4|TRBD2
CASSDPSGTSPQYF
>TRBJ1-5|TRBV10-2|TRBD1
CASTGTGGNQPQHF
>TRBJ2-1|TRBV18|TRBD1
CASSPPGTGAYNEQFF
>TRBJ2-2|TRBV2|-
CASNLNAGELFF
>TRBJ2-5|TRBV5-1|TRBD1
CASRGQAPRETQYF
>TRBJ1-4|TRBV18|-
CASSPRRGDGEKLFF
>TRBJ1-4|TRBV5-1|TRBD1
CASSFSGGYEKLFF
>TRBJ1-1|TRBV2|-
CASSEALGQGGDTEAFF
>TRBJ2-7|TRBV6-5|TRBD1
CASSLYRGSSYEQYF
>TRBJ2-6|TRBV18|TRBD1
CASSPPGQGVTNVLTF
>TRBJ2-7|TRBV30|-
CAWRRGSSYEQYF
>TRBJ1-5|TRBV5-4|TRBD1
CARVPWVTGDSNQPQHF
>TRBJ2-7|TRBV5-4|-
CASSLGGGRNGEQYF
>TRBJ2-7|TRBV27|-
CASSSPYRVGEQYF
>TRBJ2-3|TRBV7-2|TRBD1
CASSLAGTATDTQYF
>TRBJ1-6|TRBV11-2|-
CASSLLGGSNSPLHF
>TRBJ2-1|TRBV9|TRBD2
CASSTRAGEGNEQFF
>TRBJ2-6|TRBV5-1|-
CASSLTGSGANVLTF
>TRBJ2-2|TRBV29-1|-
CSVGQRTGELFF
>TRBJ2-3|TRBV14|TRBD1
CASSFRTGPDTQYF
>TRBJ2-2|TRBV7-9|TRBD1
CASSWWTGNAGELFF
>TRBJ1-1|TRBV30|-
CAWSGADCAFF
>TRBJ2-2|TRBV30|-
CAWDRMNTGELFF
>TRBJ2-2|TRBV4-3|-
CASSQDPGTNTGELFF
>TRBJ2-1|TRBV28|-
CASSLTGSLAGEQFF
>TRBJ2-2|TRBV6-6|-
CASSPALGEAGELFF
>TRBJ2-6|TRBV28|TRBD1
CASSTPSGTGGSSGANVLTF
>TRBJ2-3|TRBV29-1|TRBD2
CSVRLAGGRGDTQYF
>TRBJ2-3|TRBV4-3|TRBD1
CASSQGQGTTDTQYF
>TRBJ1-1|TRBV30|-
CAWSLQEYTEAFF
>TRBJ2-2|TRBV4-1|-
CASSRSDTGELFF
>TRBJ1-1|TRBV28|-
CASSAQGMTEAFF
>TRBJ1-1|TRBV7-9|-
CASSQKQGLENTEAFF
>TRBJ2-7|TRBV15|TRBD2
CATSRELGGTGPYEQYF
>TRBJ2-7|TRBV7-9|TRBD1
CASSLGTAYEQYF
>TRBJ2-7|TRBV18|TRBD2
CASSDRTSGTEQYF
>TRBJ1-1|TRBV6-4|TRBD1
CASIRAGGRAFF
>TRBJ2-1|TRBV9|TRBD2
CASRGPGLAANEQFF
>TRBJ2-5|TRBV5-1|-
CASSLGKGEETQYF
>TRBJ2-1|TRBV5-6|-
CASPRRTRLDEQFF
>TRBJ1-1|TRBV25-1|TRBD1
CASGGQGNTEAFF
>TRBJ2-1|TRBV30|-
CAWSWGVVVRNEQFF
>TRBJ2-4|TRBV7-2|-
CASSLAWQGIVKNIQYF